The next 3 T cell receptor beta chains were all read from a single sample in a study of somatic mutations in cytotoxic T cells in rheumatoid arthritis. Assay used: immunoSEQ multiplex PCR; TCRdb lists only in-frame clones, some missing. This table holds around 24,000 clones, 82% found once. Sequences were obtained from CD8+ T cells sorted from blood. The receptor source for this set is a middle-aged man in good health.

CDR3 amino acids: CASSDLGGKGGYEQYF. CDR3 nucleotide sequence: TGCGCCAGCAGTGATCTGGGAGGAAAAGGGGGTTACGAGCAGTACTTC. The J gene is TRBJ2-7, the V gene TRBV10-2; tentatively, D is TRBD1 or TRBD2 (6 bases each). Trimming removed 3 bases at V and 4 bases at J, with 19 bases between. This CDR3 is built from 16 residues. Germline loops: CDR1 WSHSY, CDR2 SAAADI.

This sequence joins TRBV13 and TRBJ1-2; 9 bases align to TRBD1. This CDR3 comprises 18 residues. Germline trimming cut 5 bases from V and 7 bases from J; bases unmatched to any gene: 20. Germline CDR1 is PRHDT and CDR2 is FYEKMQ (reference sequence). The CDR3 spells CASSLRRTLGQGLIGYTF. The CDR3 DNA follows: TGTGCCAGCAGCCTAAGGAGGACCCTTGGACAGGGGTTGATTGGCTACACCTTC.

The genes are TRBV27 and TRBJ2-7; no clear D. Germline CDR1 and CDR2: MNHEY and SMNVEV (reference sequence). This CDR3 is built from 13 residues. Trimming removed 2 bases at V and 7 bases at J, with 12 bases between. The CDR3 reads CASSLRPVGEQYF. DNA of the CDR3: TGTGCCAGCAGTTTAAGGCCAGTGGGAGAGCAGTACTTC.